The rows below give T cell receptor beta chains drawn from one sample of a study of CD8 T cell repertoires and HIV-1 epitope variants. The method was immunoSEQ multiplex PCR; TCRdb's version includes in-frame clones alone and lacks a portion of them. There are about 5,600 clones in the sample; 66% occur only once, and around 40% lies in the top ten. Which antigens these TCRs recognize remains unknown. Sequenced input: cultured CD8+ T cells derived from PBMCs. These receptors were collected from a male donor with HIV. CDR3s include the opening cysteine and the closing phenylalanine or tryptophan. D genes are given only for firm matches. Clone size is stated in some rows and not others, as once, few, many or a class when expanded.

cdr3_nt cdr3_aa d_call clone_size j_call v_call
TGTGCCAGCAGCTCCGGACAGGGGTCCTACGAGCAGTACTTC CASSSGQGSYEQYF TRBD1 . TRBJ2-7 TRBV11-2
TGTGCCAGCTCACTCATAGCGACAGGGGAGAGCAATCAGCCCCAGCATTTT CASSLIATGESNQPQHF TRBD1 . TRBJ1-5 TRBV18
TGTGCCTGGAGTGTACTAAGACAGGGGTTAGGGGGCAATCAGCCCCAGCATTTT CAWSVLRQGLGGNQPQHF TRBD1 . TRBJ1-5 TRBV30
TGTGCCAGCAGTTTATTCTCGGGCGGGGTCAACACCGGGGAGCTGTTTTTT CASSLFSGGVNTGELFF . . TRBJ2-2 TRBV27
TGTGCCAGCTTATACGGGACAGGCAATCAGCCCCAGCATTTT CASLYGTGNQPQHF TRBD1 . TRBJ1-5 TRBV6-1
TGCGCCAGCAGCCCCGGGACTTCGAGCTCCTACGAGCAGTACTTC CASSPGTSSSYEQYF . . TRBJ2-7 TRBV5-1
TGTGCCAGCAGTCAAGCGGGGGGGCTCCAAGAGACCCAGTACTTC CASSQAGGLQETQYF TRBD2 . TRBJ2-5 TRBV6-1
TGTGCCAGCAGTGATCTGCCCCCTCCCTACGAGCAGTACTTC CASSDLPPPYEQYF . . TRBJ2-7 TRBV6-1
TGTGCCAGCAGCTTAGAAGTACAGGGGTACACCGGGGAGCTGTTTTTT CASSLEVQGYTGELFF TRBD1 . TRBJ2-2 TRBV11-2
TGTGCCAGCAGCTCTCCCGGGACAGGGAACTACAATGAGCAGTTCTTC CASSSPGTGNYNEQFF TRBD1 . TRBJ2-1 TRBV11-3
TGTGCCAGCAGCCTGGACGGGAAAAACATTCAGTACTTC CASSLDGKNIQYF . . TRBJ2-4 TRBV7-9
TGCAGCGCTCGAGCGAGGGTGGGAAGCACTGAAGCTTTCTTT CSARARVGSTEAFF . few TRBJ1-1 TRBV29-1
TGTGCCAGCAGCTTTAATAAGCCATACGAGCAGTACTTC CASSFNKPYEQYF . few TRBJ2-7 TRBV7-9
TGTGCCAGCAGTTACTCAGGCGGTCGCGGAAATGAGCAGTTCTTC CASSYSGGRGNEQFF . . TRBJ2-1 TRBV6-5
TGTGCCAGCAGTTTAGTCGTGGGGACTAGCGGGAGGGCACAAGAGACCCAGTACTTC CASSLVVGTSGRAQETQYF TRBD2 . TRBJ2-5 TRBV28
TGTGCCAGCAGCGGGCCGATTCTAGCGGGCCGGGGGGGGGCCAACGTCCTGACTTTC CASSGPILAGRGGANVLTF TRBD2 . TRBJ2-6 TRBV28
TGTGCCAGCAAAACCTCCATGGGGGAGACCCAGTACTTC CASKTSMGETQYF . . TRBJ2-5 TRBV27
TGTGCCAGCAGCTTAGCAAGTTTTGCGTTGAACACTGAAGCTTTCTTT CASSLASFALNTEAFF . . TRBJ1-1 TRBV7-2
TGTGCCAGCAGCTTTGGCGGACCGAACCCAGCAACTAATGAAAAACTGTTTTTT CASSFGGPNPATNEKLFF . medium-sized TRBJ1-4 TRBV12-1
TGTGCCAGCAGCGCGACCGAAGCTTTCTTT CASSATEAFF . . TRBJ1-1 TRBV7-9
TGCAGCGTCTGCGGGTGGGGGACAGTGAGTAACGAGCAGTACTTC CSVCGWGTVSNEQYF TRBD1 . TRBJ2-7 TRBV29-1
TGTGCCTGGAGTGACAGCTACCAAGAGACCCAGTACTTC CAWSDSYQETQYF . once TRBJ2-5 TRBV30
TGCAGCGTTGAAGATTGGGACAGATACACAGATACGCAGTATTTT CSVEDWDRYTDTQYF TRBD1 . TRBJ2-3 TRBV29-1
TGTGCCAGTAGCCCCGGGACACCATATCAGCCCCAGCATTTT CASSPGTPYQPQHF . . TRBJ1-5 TRBV19
TGTGCCAGCAGCAATAGCGGGATGAACGATGAGCAGTTCTTC CASSNSGMNDEQFF TRBD2 few TRBJ2-1 TRBV2
TGTGCCAGCAGCGCGGGACTAGGTTCCTCCGAGCAGTACTTC CASSAGLGSSEQYF TRBD2 . TRBJ2-7 TRBV5-6
TGTGCCAGCAGCCCGGGGGGAGGAGACTCCACTGAAGCTTTCTTT CASSPGGGDSTEAFF . . TRBJ1-1 TRBV5-6
TGTGCCAGCAGCCGGGTCCTTGGGGGACCGAACACTGAAGCTTTCTTT CASSRVLGGPNTEAFF . few TRBJ1-1 TRBV7-9
TGTGCCAGCAGTGAGGGGGGTGAGCAGTTCTTC CASSEGGEQFF . once TRBJ2-1 TRBV6-6
TGTGCCAGCAGCTTTGGACAGGGGTATGGCTACACCTTC CASSFGQGYGYTF TRBD1 . TRBJ1-2 TRBV7-9
TGCGCCAGCAGCCAAGGTCTCGGGACAGGGAACTATGGCTACACCTTC CASSQGLGTGNYGYTF TRBD1 . TRBJ1-2 TRBV4-3
TGCGCCAGCAGCTTCGCAGGGGCTGACGAGCAGTACTTC CASSFAGADEQYF . . TRBJ2-7 TRBV5-1
TGTGCCAGTAGCCCCGGGACATACAACACTGAAGCTTTCTTT CASSPGTYNTEAFF . . TRBJ1-1 TRBV19
TGTGCCAGCAGCCCGAGGGACAGGGATGTCGAGCAGTACTTC CASSPRDRDVEQYF TRBD1 . TRBJ2-7 TRBV11-1
TGTGCCAGCAGCCCGCTAGCGGGGGCGGGGACCGGGGAGCTGTTTTTT CASSPLAGAGTGELFF TRBD2 . TRBJ2-2 TRBV28
TGTGCCAGCAGCTTAGGACGCGATGGCTACACCTTC CASSLGRDGYTF . . TRBJ1-2 TRBV11-2
TGTGCCAGCTCACCACAGGGAAATCAGCCCCAGCATTTT CASSPQGNQPQHF . few TRBJ1-5 TRBV18
TGTGCCAGCAGCTGGGTTATCAGGGGTCCTAATTCACCCCTCCACTTT CASSWVIRGPNSPLHF . few TRBJ1-6 TRBV5-7
TGTGCCAGCAGCCGGGACAGTTCCTACGAGCAGTACTTC CASSRDSSYEQYF TRBD1 . TRBJ2-7 TRBV27
TGTGCCAGCAGTTTACTAGGGACAGACTCTGGGGCCAACGTCCTGACTTTC CASSLLGTDSGANVLTF TRBD1 . TRBJ2-6 TRBV27
TGCGCCAGCAGCCTGACAGGGATGAACACTGAAGCTTTCTTT CASSLTGMNTEAFF TRBD1 once TRBJ1-1 TRBV4-3
TGTGCCAGCAGCTTAGAGGGGGACCCTTCCTACGAGCAGTACTTC CASSLEGDPSYEQYF . . TRBJ2-7 TRBV7-2
TGTGCCAGCAGCTTACTAACCGGAGGAGAGCAGTTCTTC CASSLLTGGEQFF . once TRBJ2-1 TRBV7-3
TGCGCCAGCAGCCAAGAGGTCGACAGGGTGATTGAGGGCTACACCTTC CASSQEVDRVIEGYTF TRBD1 . TRBJ1-2 TRBV4-1
TGTGCCAGCAGCAAAGCCCCGGGTGAAGTTCCGAATGGCTACACCTTC CASSKAPGEVPNGYTF . . TRBJ1-2 TRBV21-1
TGTGCCAGCAGCTCCTCCGCAGGGACTAATTCACCCCTCCACTTT CASSSSAGTNSPLHF . . TRBJ1-6 TRBV9